These T cell receptor beta chains were read from a single sample in a study of technical replicates of blood from a handful of donors. Produced via immunoSEQ multiplex PCR; TCRdb's table is partial and in-frame only. The sample lists 55,000 to 75,000 clones; just over 90% were seen once. Sequenced material: PBMCs. The origin of the receptors is a human donor in good health. Some clones in this sample may be carry-over from other donors' samples. The CDR3 runs from the conserved cysteine through the conserved F or W.

v_call: TRBV7-2; j_call: TRBJ2-4; cdr3_aa: CASSSSRGFESKNIQYF
v_call: TRBV10-3; j_call: TRBJ2-7; cdr3_aa: CAISESIGGSYEQYF
v_call: TRBV7-2; j_call: TRBJ1-4; cdr3_aa: CASSLALGGVGEKLFF
v_call: TRBV6-5; j_call: TRBJ2-1; cdr3_aa: CASSYQGSYNEQFF
v_call: TRBV15; j_call: TRBJ2-3; cdr3_aa: CATSTGLAGTDTQYF
v_call: TRBV7-3; j_call: TRBJ2-1; cdr3_aa: CASSLKAGARDEQFF
v_call: TRBV6-5; j_call: TRBJ1-1; cdr3_aa: CASSSVLNTEAFF
v_call: TRBV27; j_call: TRBJ2-3; cdr3_aa: CASSPLTSGVGTDTQYF
v_call: TRBV30; j_call: TRBJ1-4; cdr3_aa: CAWSPEGGKLFF
v_call: TRBV7-9; j_call: TRBJ1-2; cdr3_aa: CASSSRGHDYGYTF
v_call: TRBV18; j_call: TRBJ2-5; cdr3_aa: CASSPPDSQETQYF
v_call: TRBV18; j_call: TRBJ1-5; cdr3_aa: CASSPMSGEQPQHF
v_call: TRBV7-8; j_call: TRBJ1-5; cdr3_aa: CASSWEGGFQPQHF
v_call: TRBV5-1; j_call: TRBJ2-5; cdr3_aa: CASSFTSGKETQYF
v_call: TRBV6-5; j_call: TRBJ2-7; cdr3_aa: CASRRTAILTYEQYF
v_call: TRBV29-1; j_call: TRBJ2-3; cdr3_aa: CSVEIAGGGTDTQYF
v_call: TRBV7-9; j_call: TRBJ2-7; cdr3_aa: CASSRGTLNEQYF
v_call: TRBV11-1; j_call: TRBJ2-7; cdr3_aa: CASSLIVGGGSAYEQYF
v_call: TRBV11-2; j_call: TRBJ2-3; cdr3_aa: CASSLRQERARGDTQYF
v_call: TRBV6-5; j_call: TRBJ2-5; cdr3_aa: CASKRGDLQETQYF
v_call: TRBV4-2; j_call: TRBJ2-4; cdr3_aa: CASRQIWEGGTKNIQYF
v_call: TRBV10-3; j_call: TRBJ2-1; cdr3_aa: CASSEREGLEQFF
v_call: TRBV5-4; j_call: TRBJ2-2; cdr3_aa: CASSPRLAGGTTGELFF
v_call: TRBV10-3; j_call: TRBJ1-2; cdr3_aa: CATYLGQGYGYTF
v_call: TRBV13; j_call: TRBJ2-7; cdr3_aa: CASTLSDNPYEQYF
v_call: TRBV2; j_call: TRBJ2-1; cdr3_aa: CASSDLRGEQFF
v_call: TRBV30; j_call: TRBJ2-5; cdr3_aa: CAWSVGQRVGETQYF
v_call: TRBV10-3; j_call: TRBJ2-7; cdr3_aa: CAISERSYEQYF
v_call: TRBV7-2; j_call: TRBJ2-3; cdr3_aa: CASSLNLAPDTQYF
v_call: TRBV7-2; j_call: TRBJ1-6; cdr3_aa: CASSLGRLAGNSPLHF
v_call: TRBV18; j_call: TRBJ2-7; cdr3_aa: CASSPYQGSGNEQYF
v_call: TRBV7-9; j_call: TRBJ2-2; cdr3_aa: CASSRGGAGGTGELFF